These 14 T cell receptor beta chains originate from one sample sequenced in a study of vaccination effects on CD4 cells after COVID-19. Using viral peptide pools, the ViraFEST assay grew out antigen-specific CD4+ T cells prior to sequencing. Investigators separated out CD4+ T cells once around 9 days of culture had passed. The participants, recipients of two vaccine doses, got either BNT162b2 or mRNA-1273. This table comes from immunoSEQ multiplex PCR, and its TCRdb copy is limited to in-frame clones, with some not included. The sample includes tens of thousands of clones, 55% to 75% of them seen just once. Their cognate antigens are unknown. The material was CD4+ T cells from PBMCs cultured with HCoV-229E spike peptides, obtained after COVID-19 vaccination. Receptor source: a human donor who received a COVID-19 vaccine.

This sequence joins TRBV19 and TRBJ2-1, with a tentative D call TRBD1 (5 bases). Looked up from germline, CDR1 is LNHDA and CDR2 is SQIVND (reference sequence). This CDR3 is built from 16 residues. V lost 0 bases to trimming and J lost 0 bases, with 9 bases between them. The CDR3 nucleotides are TGTGCCAGTAGTATAGATGGGGCGACCTCCTACAATGAGCAGTTCTTC. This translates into CASSIDGATSYNEQFF.

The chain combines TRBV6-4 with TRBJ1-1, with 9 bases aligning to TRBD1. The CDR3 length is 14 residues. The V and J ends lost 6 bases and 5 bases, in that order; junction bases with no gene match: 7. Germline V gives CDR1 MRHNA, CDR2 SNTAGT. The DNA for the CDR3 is TGTGCCAGCAGAGGGAGGACAGGGGAAACTGAAGCTTTCTTT. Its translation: CASRGRTGETEAFF.

The CDR3 DNA is TGTGCCAGCAGTTTGAGGGAAAGCCCTCCCTACGAGCAGTACTTC. It yields the protein CASSLRESPPYEQYF. V gene TRBV27 combines with J gene TRBJ2-7; possibly TRBD2 for D (5 bases). The CDR3 is 15 amino acids. Germline CDR1 is MNHEY and CDR2 is SMNVEV (reference sequence). The V and J ends lost 3 bases and 2 bases respectively, with 14 bases between them.

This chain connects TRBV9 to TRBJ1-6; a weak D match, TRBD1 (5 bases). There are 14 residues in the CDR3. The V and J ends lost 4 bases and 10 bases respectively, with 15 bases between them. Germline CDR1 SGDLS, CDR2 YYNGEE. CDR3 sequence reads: CASSLGDSTSPLHF. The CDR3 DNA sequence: TGTGCCAGCAGCCTCGGAGACAGTACCTCACCCCTCCACTTT.

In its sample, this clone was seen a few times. The CDR3 loop reads CASSLESVLSGNTIYF. The DNA for the CDR3 is TGTGCCAGCAGCTTGGAGTCCGTCCTCTCTGGAAACACCATATATTTT. The chain combines TRBV5-4 with TRBJ1-3; no firm D call. CDR1 and CDR2 (germline): SGHNT, YYREEE (reference sequence). This CDR3 has 16 residues. V dropped 0 bases and J dropped 0 bases, with 10 bases sitting between them.

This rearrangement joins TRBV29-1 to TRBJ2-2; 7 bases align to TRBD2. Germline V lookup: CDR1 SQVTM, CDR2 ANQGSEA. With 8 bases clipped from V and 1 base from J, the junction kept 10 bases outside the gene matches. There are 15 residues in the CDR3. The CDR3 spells CSTREGTENTGELFF. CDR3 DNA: TGCAGCACGAGGGAGGGGACGGAGAACACCGGGGAGCTGTTTTTT.

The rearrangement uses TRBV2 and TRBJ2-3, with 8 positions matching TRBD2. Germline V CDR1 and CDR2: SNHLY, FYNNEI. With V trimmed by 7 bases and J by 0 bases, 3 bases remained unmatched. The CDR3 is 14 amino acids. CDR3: CASTGTRSTDTQYF. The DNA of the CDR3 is TGTGCCAGCACCGGGACTAGGAGCACAGATACGCAGTATTTT.

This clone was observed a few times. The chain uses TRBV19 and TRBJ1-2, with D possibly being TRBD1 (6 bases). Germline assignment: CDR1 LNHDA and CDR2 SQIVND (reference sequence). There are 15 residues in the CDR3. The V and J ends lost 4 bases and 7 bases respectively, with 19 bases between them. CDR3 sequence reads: CASSSGLRQGLGYTF. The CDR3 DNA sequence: TGTGCCAGTAGTAGCGGGTTGAGGCAGGGGCTTGGCTACACCTTC.

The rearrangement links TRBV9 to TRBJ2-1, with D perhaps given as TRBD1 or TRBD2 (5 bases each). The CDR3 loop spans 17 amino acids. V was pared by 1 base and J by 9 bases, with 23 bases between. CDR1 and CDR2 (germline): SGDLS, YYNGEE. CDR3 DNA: TGTGCCAGCAGCGTAATATCTTCCGGGGCCACGTTTCCTGAGCAGTTCTTC. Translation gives CASSVISSGATFPEQFF.

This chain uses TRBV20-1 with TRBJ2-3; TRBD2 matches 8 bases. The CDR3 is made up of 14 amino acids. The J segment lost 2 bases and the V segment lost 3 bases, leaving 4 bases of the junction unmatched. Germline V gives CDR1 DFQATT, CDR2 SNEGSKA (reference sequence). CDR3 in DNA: TGCAGTGCTAGTAGCGGGGCTGACACAGATACGCAGTATTTT. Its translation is CSASSGADTDTQYF.

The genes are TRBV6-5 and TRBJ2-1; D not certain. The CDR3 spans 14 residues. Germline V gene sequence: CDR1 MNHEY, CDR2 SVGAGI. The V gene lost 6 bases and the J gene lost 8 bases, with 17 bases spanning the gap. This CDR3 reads CASSSPLGTHEQFF. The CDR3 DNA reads TGTGCCAGCAGCTCCCCCCTGGGAACGCATGAGCAGTTCTTC.

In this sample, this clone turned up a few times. This CDR3 is CASSQLSGQGASPLHF. CDR3 in DNA: TGTGCCAGCAGCCAATTGTCCGGACAGGGAGCTTCACCCCTCCACTTT. V gene TRBV16 combines with J gene TRBJ1-6; TRBD1 agrees at 8 bases. This CDR3 has 16 residues. J lost 9 bases, V lost 1 base, and 8 bases had no gene match. Germline CDR1 and CDR2: KGHSY and FQNENV. The complete variable domain, with remaining parts taken from reference TRBV16 and TRBJ1-6, reads GEEVAQTPKHLVRGEGQKAKLYCAPIKGHSYVFWYQQVLKNEFKFLISFQNENVFDETGMPKERFSAKCLPNSPCSLEIQATKLEDSAVYFCASSQLSGQGASPLHFGNGTRLTVT.

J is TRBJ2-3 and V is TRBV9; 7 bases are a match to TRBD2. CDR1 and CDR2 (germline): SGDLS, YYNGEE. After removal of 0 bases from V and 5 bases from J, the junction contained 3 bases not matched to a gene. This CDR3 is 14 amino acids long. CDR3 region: CASSVEVAGDTQYF. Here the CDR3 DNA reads TGTGCCAGCAGCGTAGAGGTAGCGGGAGATACGCAGTATTTT.

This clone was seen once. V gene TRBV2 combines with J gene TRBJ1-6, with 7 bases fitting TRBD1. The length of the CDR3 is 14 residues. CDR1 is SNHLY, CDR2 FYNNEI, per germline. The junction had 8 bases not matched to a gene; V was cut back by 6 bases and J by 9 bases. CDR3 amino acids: CASSDRDGGSPLHF. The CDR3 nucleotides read TGTGCCAGCAGCGACAGGGATGGAGGTTCACCCCTCCACTTT. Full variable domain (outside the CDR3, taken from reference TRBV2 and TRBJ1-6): EPEVTQTPSHQVTQMGQEVILRCVPISNHLYFYWYRQILGQKVEFLVSFYNNEISEKSEIFDDQFSVERPDGSNFTLKIRSTKLEDSAMYFCASSDRDGGSPLHFGNGTRLTVT.